Included here is one T cell receptor (beta chain) sequence, with context. Each CDR3 protein gets one entry after TCRdb re-called the 5' RACE reads with MiXCR. The table shows about 42,000 distinct CDR3 sequences, with over 6.5% occurring only once. The time point denotes: sample taken at primary tumor resection. The record originates from a study of spatial heterogeneity in lung cancer. Germline CDR1 is DFQATT and CDR2 is SNEGSKA (reference sequence). The CDR3 length is 14 residues. J was trimmed by 2 bases and V by 6 bases; bases with no gene match: 6. This specimen was PBMCs, taken at surgery. J is TRBJ1-4 and V is TRBV20-1, with 7 bases lining up with TRBD1. This sequence was found in a female donor with early-stage non-small cell lung cancer. CDR3 loop: CSALTGYTNEKLFF. In DNA form, the CDR3 reads TGCAGTGCCCTGACAGGGTACACTAATGAAAAACTGTTTTTT.